What follows are 4 T cell receptor beta chains derived from one specimen sequenced in a study of blood T cells in healthy people across ages. A second PCR of 7 to 11 cycles used a sample-barcoded 5' primer and a J-beta primer mix. Each CDR3 protein is one row after TCRdb ran MiXCR on the 5' RACE reads. There are just under 550,000 distinct CDR3 sequences in the sample; nearly 25% occur only once, and 8.7% lies in the top ten. The sample was also linked to a second study, of T cells of mothers and their children.

The sequenced sample was blood. All receptors come from a boy younger than 18 in good health.

This clonotype has a count of ten or more. The J gene is TRBJ1-1, the V gene TRBV7-9, with D unclear. With 2 bases removed from V and 2 bases from J, the gap between germline ends came to 6 bases. Germline values: CDR1 SEHNR, CDR2 FQNEAQ (reference sequence). The CDR3 runs 13 residues. CDR3 nucleotides: TGTGCCAGCAGCTTAACGGCTAACACTGAAGCTTTCTTT. This sequence encodes CASSLTANTEAFF.

The gene calls are TRBV7-2 and TRBJ2-5; D call uncertain. V was pared by 1 base and J by 4 bases, with 13 bases between. In germline, CDR1 is SGHTA, CDR2 FQGNSA. The CDR3 is made up of 15 amino acids. The chain's CDR3 is CASSLGGRRAETQYF. CDR3 sequence (DNA): TGTGCCAGCAGCTTAGGGGGAAGACGTGCAGAGACCCAGTACTTC.

This clonotype came up a few times. This chain links TRBV20-1 with TRBJ2-7, with 11 bases aligning to TRBD2. Germline V gene data show CDR1 as DFQATT and CDR2 as SNEGSKA (reference sequence). V trimming: 1 base; J trimming: 0 bases; junction bases outside the gene matches: 2. The CDR3 length is 15 residues. The DNA of the CDR3 is TGCAGTGCTAGAGGGGGGACTAGCGGCTCCTACGAGCAGTACTTC. This translates into CSARGGTSGSYEQYF.

This clonotype was seen only a few times. The gene calls are TRBV6-2 or TRBV6-3 and TRBJ2-7, with D perhaps given as TRBD1 or TRBD2 (6 bases each). V shed 2 bases and J shed 0 bases, with 8 bases lying between them. The CDR3 spans 14 residues. The V gene's germline CDR1 is MNHEY and CDR2 SVGEGT. The CDR3 protein is CASSYRGHSYEQYF. DNA for the CDR3: TGTGCCAGCAGTTACCGGGGGCACTCCTACGAGCAGTACTTC.